This record covers a single T cell receptor beta chain. Its antigen is as yet unknown. This specimen comes from a study of CD4 T cells in relation to SARS-CoV-2 and coronaviruses. On the study more broadly: Crossreactive spike epitopes shared across donors were mapped to their HLA restriction. Study findings and constraints: Monoreactive clones expanded significantly more to SARS-CoV-2 than crossreactive clones did. The cross-reactivity analysis covered only spike protein, not other viral proteins.

Deep TCR-beta sequencing used DNA from uncultured naive and memory CD4+ T cells. TCRdb keeps only in-frame clones here, not all; method: immunoSEQ multiplex PCR. Seen here are some 68,000 clones, 93% observed once, and the top ten hold 0.2% to 0.25%. Before the COVID-19 pandemic, during about 2011-2019, CD4+ T cells were taken from unexposed donors. The CDR3 extends over 14 amino acids. Germline loops: CDR1 MRHNA, CDR2 SNTAGT. V dropped 2 bases and J dropped 8; count of bases not matched to a gene: 4. The sequencing sample was made of naive CD4+ T cells from PBMCs. Described subset: naive CD4+ T cells isolated by negative enrichment. The chain is built from TRBV6-4 and TRBJ2-1; 9 bases are a match to TRBD1. The sequence was collected from a human donor in good health. The DNA of the CDR3 is TGTGCCAGCAGTGACGACAGGGGGGAAGATGAGCAGTTCTTC. Its translation: CASSDDRGEDEQFF.